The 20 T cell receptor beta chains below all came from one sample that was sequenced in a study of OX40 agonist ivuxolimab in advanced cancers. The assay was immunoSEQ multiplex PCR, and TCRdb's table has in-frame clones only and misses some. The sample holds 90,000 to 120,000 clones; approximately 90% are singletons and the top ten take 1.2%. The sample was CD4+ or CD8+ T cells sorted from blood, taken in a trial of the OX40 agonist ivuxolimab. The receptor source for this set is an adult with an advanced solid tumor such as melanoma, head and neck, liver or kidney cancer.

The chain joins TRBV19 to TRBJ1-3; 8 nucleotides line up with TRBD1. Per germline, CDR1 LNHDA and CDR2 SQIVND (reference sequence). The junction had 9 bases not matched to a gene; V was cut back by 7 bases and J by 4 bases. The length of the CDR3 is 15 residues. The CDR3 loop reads CASIPGGASGNTIYF. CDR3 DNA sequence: TGTGCCAGTATCCCAGGGGGCGCATCGGGAAACACCATATATTTT. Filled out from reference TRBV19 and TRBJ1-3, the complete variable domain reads DGGITQSPKYLFRKEGQNVTLSCEQNLNHDAMYWYRQDPGQGLRLIYYSQIVNDFQKGDIAEGYSVSREKKESFPLTVTSAQKNPTAFYLCASIPGGASGNTIYFGEGSWLTVV.

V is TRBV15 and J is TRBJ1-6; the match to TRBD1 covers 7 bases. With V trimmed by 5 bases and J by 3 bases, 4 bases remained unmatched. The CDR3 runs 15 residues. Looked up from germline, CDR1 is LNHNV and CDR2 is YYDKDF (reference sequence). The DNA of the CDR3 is TGTGCCACCAGCGGGAGGGACAGCTATAATTCACCCCTCCACTTT. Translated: CATSGRDSYNSPLHF.

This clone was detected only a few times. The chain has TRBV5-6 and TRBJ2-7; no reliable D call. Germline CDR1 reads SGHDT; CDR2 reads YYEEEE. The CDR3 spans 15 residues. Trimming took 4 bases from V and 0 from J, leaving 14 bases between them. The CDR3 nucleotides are TGTGCCAGCAGCCCCCCCGGAATGGGCTCCTACGAGCAGTACTTC. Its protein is CASSPPGMGSYEQYF.

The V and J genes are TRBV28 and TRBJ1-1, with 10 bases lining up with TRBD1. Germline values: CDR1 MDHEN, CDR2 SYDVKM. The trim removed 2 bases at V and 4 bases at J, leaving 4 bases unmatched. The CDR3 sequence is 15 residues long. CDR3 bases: TGTGCCAGCAGTTTAAGGGACAGGGGAAGCACTGAAGCTTTCTTT. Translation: CASSLRDRGSTEAFF.

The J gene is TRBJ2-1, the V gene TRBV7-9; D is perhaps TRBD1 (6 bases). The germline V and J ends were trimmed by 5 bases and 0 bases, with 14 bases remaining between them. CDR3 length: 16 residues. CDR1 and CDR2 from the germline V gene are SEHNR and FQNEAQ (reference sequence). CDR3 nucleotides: TGTGCCAGCAGCAACACAGGGAGAGCCTCCTACAATGAGCAGTTCTTC. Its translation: CASSNTGRASYNEQFF.

CDR3 sequence (DNA): TGTGCCAGCAGTTACGACGGCGGAGACCCTTCCTACGAGCAGTACTTC. Its translation: CASSYDGGDPSYEQYF. This chain joins TRBV6-5 and TRBJ2-7; D not resolved. Per the germline V gene, CDR1 is MNHEY and CDR2 is SVGAGI. The CDR3 runs to 16 residues. With 2 bases removed from V and 1 base from J, the gap between germline ends came to 15 bases.

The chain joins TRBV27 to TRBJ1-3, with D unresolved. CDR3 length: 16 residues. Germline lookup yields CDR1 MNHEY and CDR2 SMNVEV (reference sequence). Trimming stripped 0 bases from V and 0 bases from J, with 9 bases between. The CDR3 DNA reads TGTGCCAGCAGTTTATCTTTACCCTACTCTGGAAACACCATATATTTT. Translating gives CASSLSLPYSGNTIYF.

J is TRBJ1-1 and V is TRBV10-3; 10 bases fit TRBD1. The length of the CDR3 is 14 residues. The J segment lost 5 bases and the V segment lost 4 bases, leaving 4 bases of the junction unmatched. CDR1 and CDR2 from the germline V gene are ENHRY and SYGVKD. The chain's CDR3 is CAISGQGAGTEAFF. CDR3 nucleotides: TGTGCCATCAGTGGACAGGGGGCAGGGACTGAAGCTTTCTTT.

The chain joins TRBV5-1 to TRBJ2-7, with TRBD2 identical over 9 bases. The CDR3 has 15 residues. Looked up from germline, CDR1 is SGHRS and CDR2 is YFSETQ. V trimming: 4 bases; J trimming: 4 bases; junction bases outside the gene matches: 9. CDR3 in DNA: TGCGCCAGCAGCCCAGGACTAGCGACTAAATACGAGCAGTACTTC. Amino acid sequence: CASSPGLATKYEQYF.

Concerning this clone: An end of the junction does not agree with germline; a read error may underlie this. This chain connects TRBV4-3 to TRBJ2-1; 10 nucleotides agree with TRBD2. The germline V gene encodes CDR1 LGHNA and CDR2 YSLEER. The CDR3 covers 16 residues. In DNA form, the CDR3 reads TGCGCCAGCAGTCAAGCTTGGACTAGCGGATACAATGAGCAGTTCTTC. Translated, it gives CASSQAWTSGYNEQFF.

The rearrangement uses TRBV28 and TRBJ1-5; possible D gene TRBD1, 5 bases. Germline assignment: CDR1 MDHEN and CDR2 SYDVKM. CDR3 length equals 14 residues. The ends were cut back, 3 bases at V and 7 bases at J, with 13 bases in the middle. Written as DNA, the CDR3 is TGTGCCAGCAGTTTGGGGACCTTCGGACAGCCCCAGCATTTT. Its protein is CASSLGTFGQPQHF.

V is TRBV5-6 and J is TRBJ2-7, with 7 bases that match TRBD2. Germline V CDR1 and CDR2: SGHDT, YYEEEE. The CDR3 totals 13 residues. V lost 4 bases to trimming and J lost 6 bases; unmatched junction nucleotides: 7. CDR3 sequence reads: CASSGWTRSEQYF. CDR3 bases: TGTGCCAGCAGCGGATGGACTAGAAGCGAGCAGTACTTC.

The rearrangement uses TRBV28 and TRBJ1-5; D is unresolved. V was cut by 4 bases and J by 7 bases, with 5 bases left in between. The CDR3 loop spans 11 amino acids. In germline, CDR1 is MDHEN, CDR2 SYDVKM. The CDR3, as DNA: TGTGCCAGCAGTTATCGCCAGCCCCAGCATTTT. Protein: CASSYRQPQHF.

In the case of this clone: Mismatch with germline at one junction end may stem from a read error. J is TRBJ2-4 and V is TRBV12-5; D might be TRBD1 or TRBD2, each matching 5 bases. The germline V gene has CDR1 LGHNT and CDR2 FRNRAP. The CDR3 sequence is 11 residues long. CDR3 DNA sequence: TGTGCTAGTGTCGGCCTTGGGGGAAAGGTCTTC. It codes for CASVGLGGKVF.

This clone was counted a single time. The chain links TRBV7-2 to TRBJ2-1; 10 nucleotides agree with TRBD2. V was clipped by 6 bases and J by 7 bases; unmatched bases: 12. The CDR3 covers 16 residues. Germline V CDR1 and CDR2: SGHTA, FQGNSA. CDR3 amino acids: CASRRTLAGVSNEQFF. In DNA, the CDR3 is TGTGCCAGCAGACGTACTCTAGCGGGAGTAAGTAATGAGCAGTTCTTC.

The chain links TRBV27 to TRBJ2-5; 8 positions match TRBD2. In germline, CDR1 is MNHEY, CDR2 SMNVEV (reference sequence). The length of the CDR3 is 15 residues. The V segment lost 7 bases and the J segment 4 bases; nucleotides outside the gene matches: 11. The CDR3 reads CASIPRGGGSETQYF. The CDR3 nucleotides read TGTGCCAGCATCCCCCGGGGGGGAGGGTCAGAGACCCAGTACTTC.

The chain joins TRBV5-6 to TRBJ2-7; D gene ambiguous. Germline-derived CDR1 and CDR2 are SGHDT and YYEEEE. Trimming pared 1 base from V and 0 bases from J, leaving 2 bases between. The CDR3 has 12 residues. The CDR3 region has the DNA TGTGCCAGCAGCTTGCCCTCCTACGAGCAGTACTTC. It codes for CASSLPSYEQYF.

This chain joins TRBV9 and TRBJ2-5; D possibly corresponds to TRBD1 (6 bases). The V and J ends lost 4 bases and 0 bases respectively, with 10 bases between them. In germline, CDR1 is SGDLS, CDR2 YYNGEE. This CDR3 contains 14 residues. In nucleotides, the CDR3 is TGTGCCAGCAGCAAAGGGGGAAACCAAGAGACCCAGTACTTC. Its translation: CASSKGGNQETQYF.

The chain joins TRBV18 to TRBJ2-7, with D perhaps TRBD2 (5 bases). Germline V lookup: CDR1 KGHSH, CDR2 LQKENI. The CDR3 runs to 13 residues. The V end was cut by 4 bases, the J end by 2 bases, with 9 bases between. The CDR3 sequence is CASSLTGTYEQYF. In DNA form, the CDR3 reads TGTGCCAGCTCACTGACGGGGACCTACGAGCAGTACTTC.

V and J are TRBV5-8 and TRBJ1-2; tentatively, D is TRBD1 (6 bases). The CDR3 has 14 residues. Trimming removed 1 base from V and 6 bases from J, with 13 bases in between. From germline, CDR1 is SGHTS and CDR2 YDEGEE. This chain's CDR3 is CASSLRGGRDGYTF. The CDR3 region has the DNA TGTGCCAGCAGCTTGAGGGGGGGACGAGATGGCTACACCTTC.